This TCR beta chain stems from a study of CD8 T cells in ankylosing spondylitis. Whole-study results and caveats: Several of the motif variants were reported before in synovial fluid and blood from reactive arthritis. Disease-associated clonotypes exhibited CD8+ identity and were relatively infrequent in peripheral blood. Researchers reportedly found disease-linked clones significantly enriched in matched ankylosing spondylitis synovial fluid.

A remark on this clonotype: Its target is unknown.

TCRdb reprocessed the 5' RACE reads via MiXCR and lists one record per CDR3 protein. The sample includes almost 250,000 distinct CDR3 sequences, over 30% seen only once; the top ten take about 4.2%. The CDR3 sequence is 14 residues long. The V and J ends lost 1 base and 4 bases respectively, with 9 bases between them. CDR1 is SEHNR, CDR2 FQNEAQ, per germline (reference sequence). Sequencing was carried out using blood, either unsorted or a sorted T cell fraction (not recorded which). V and J are TRBV7-9 and TRBJ2-3, with D possibly TRBD1 on 5 matching bases. The TCR comes from a male donor with ankylosing spondylitis or in good health (not recorded which). Written as DNA, the CDR3 is TGTGCCAGCAGCTTAGGGGGCATGGCAGATACGCAGTATTTT. Translating gives CASSLGGMADTQYF. Full variable domain (rest looked up from reference TRBV7-9 and TRBJ2-3): DTGVSQNPRHKITKRGQNVTFRCDPISEHNRLYWYRQTLGQGPEFLTYFQNEAQLEKSRLLSDRFSAERPKGSFSTLEIQRTEQGDSAMYLCASSLGGMADTQYFGPGTRLTVL.